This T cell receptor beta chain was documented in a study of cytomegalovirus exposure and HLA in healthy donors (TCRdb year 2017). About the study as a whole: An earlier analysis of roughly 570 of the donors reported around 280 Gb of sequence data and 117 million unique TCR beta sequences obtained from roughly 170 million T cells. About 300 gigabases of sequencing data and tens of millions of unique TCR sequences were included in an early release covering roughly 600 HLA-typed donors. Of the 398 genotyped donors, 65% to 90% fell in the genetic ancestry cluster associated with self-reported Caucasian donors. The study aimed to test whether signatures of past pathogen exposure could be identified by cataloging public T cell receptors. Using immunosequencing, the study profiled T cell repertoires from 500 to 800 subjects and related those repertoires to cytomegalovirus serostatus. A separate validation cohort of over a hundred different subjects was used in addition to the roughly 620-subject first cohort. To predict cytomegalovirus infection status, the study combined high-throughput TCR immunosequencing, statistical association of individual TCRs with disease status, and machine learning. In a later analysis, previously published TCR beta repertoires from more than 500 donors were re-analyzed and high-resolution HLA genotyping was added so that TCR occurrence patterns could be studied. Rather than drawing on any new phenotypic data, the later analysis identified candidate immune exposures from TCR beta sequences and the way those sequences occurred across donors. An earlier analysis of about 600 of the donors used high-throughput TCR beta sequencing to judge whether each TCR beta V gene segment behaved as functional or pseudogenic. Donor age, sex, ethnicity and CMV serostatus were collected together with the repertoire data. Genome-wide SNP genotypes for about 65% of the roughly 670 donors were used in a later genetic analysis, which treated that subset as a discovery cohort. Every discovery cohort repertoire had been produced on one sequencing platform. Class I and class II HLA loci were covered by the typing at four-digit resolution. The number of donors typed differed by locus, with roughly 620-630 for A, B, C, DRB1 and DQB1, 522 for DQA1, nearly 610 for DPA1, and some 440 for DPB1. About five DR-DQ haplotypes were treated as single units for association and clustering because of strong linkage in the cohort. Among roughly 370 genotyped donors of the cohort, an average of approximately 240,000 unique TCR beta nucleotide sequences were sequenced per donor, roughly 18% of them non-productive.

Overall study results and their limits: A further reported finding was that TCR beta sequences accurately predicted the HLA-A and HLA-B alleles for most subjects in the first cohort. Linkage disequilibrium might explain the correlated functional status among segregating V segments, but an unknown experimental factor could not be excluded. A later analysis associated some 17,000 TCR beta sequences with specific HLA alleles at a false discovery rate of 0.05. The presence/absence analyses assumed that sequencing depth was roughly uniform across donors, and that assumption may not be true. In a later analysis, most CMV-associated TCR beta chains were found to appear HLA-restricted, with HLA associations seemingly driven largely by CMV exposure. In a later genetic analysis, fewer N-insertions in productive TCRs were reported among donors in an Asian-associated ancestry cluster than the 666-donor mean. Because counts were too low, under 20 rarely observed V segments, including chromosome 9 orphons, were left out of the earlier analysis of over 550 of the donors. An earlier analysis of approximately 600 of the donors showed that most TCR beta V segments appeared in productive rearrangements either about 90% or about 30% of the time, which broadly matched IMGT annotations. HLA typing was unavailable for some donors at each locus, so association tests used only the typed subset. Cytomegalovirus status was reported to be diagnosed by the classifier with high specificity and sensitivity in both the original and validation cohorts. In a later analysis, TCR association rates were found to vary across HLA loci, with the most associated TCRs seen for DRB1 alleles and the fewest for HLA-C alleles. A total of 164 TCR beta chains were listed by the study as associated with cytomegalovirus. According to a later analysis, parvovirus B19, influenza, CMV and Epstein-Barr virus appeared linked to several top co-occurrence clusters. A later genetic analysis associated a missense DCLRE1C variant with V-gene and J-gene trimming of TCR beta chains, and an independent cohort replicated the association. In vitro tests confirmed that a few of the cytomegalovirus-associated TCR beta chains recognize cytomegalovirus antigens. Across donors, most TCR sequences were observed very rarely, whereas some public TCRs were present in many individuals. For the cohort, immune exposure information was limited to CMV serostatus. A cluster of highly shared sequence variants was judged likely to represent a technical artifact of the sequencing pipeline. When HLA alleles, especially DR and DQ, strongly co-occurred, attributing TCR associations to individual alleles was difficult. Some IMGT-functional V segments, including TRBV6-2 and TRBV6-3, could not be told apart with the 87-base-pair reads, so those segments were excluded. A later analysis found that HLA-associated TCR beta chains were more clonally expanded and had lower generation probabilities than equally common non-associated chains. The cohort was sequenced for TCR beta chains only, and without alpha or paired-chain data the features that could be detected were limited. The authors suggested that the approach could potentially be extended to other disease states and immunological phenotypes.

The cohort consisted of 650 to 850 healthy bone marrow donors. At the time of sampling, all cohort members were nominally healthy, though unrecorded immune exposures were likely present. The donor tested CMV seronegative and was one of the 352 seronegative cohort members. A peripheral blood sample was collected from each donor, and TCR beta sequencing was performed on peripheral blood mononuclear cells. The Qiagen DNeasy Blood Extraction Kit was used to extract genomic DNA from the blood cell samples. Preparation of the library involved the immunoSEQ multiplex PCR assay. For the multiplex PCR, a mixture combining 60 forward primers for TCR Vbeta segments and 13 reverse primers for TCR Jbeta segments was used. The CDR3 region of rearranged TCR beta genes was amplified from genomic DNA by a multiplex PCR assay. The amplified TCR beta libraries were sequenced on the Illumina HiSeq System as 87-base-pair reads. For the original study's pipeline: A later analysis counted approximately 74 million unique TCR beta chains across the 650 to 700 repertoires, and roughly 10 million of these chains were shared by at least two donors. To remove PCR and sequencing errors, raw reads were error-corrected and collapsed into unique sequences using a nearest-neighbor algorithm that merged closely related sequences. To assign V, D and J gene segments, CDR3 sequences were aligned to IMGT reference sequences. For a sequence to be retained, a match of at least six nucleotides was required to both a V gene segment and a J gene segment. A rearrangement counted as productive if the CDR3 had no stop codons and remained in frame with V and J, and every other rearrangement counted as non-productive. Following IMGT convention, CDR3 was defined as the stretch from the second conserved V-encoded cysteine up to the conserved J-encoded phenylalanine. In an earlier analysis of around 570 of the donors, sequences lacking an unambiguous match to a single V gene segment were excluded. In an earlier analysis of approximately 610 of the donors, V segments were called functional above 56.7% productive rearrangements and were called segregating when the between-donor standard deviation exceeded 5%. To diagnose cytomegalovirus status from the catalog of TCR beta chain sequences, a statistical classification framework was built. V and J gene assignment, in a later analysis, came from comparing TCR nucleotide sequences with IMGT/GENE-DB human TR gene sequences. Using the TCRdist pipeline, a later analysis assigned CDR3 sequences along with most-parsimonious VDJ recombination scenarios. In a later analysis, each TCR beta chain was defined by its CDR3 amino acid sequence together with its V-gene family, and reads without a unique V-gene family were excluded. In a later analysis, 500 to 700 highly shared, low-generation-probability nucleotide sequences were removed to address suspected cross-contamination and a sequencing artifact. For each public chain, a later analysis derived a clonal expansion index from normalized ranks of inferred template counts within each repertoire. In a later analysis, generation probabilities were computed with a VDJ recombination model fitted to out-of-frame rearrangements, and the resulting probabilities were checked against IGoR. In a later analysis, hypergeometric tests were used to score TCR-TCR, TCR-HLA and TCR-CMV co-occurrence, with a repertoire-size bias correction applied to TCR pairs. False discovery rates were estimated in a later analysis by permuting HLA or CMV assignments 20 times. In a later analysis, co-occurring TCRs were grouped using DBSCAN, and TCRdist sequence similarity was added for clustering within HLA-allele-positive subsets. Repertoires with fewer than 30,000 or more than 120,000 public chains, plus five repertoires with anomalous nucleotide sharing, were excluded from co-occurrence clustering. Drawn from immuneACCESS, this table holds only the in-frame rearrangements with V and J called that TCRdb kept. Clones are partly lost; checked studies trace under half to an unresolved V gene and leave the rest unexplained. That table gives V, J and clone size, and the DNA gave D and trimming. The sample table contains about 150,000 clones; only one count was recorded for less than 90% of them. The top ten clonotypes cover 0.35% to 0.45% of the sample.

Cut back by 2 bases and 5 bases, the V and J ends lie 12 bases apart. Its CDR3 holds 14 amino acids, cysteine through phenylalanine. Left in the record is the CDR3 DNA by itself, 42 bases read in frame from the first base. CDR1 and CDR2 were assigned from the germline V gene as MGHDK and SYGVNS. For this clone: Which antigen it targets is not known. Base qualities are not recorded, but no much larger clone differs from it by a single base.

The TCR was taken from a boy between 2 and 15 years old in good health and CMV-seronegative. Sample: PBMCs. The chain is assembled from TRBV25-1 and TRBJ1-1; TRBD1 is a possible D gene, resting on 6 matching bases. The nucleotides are TGTGCCAGCAGTGAAGTTGGCAGGGGAACTGAAGCTTTCTTT. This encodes CASSEVGRGTEAFF.